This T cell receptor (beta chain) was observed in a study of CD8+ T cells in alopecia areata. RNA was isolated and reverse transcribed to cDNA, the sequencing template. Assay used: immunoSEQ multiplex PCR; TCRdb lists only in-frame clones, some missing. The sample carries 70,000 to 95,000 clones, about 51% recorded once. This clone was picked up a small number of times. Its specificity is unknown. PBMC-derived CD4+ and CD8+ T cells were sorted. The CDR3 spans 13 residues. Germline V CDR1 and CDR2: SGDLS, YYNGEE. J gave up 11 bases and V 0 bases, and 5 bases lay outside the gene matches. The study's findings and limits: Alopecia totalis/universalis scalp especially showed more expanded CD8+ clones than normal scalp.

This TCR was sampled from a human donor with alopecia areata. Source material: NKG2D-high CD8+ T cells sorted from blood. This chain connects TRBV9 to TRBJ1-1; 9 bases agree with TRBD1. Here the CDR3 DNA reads TGTGCCAGCAGCGTAGCACAGGGGGCCTTGGCTTTCTTT. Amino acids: CASSVAQGALAFF.